Listed here are 14 T cell receptor beta chains from one sample, sequenced in a study of graft-versus-host responses after intestinal transplantation. The method was immunoSEQ multiplex PCR; TCRdb's version includes in-frame clones alone and lacks a portion of them. The top ten hold about 0.75% of the sample, which has about 14,000 clones, around 96% seen once. This specimen was PBMCs, taken 9 days after transplant. Receptor source: a human patient who received an intestinal transplant, so some T cells may come from the graft donor.

Only one count was recorded for this clone. The junction shows a germline mismatch at one end, possibly a read error. V is TRBV4-1 and J is TRBJ2-1, with unresolved D. Germline CDR1 and CDR2: MGHRA and YSYEKL. The CDR3 extends over 15 amino acids. The CDR3 is CASSQEALSYNEQFF. The DNA for the CDR3 is TGCGCCAGCAGTCAAGAAGCGCTCTCCTACAATGAGCAGTTCTTC.

The chain couples TRBV9 to TRBJ2-1, with 7 bases lining up with TRBD2. V gave up 0 bases and J gave up 5 bases; unmatched junction bases: 5. CDR3 size: 15 residues. Germline V lookup: CDR1 SGDLS, CDR2 YYNGEE. The DNA of the CDR3 is TGTGCCAGCAGCGTAGGCGAGCGGGGAAACAATGAGCAGTTCTTC. Translation gives CASSVGERGNNEQFF. The full variable domain, its missing parts supplied by reference TRBV9 and TRBJ2-1, is DSGVTQTPKHLITATGQRVTLRCSPRSGDLSVYWYQQSLDQGLQFLIQYYNGEERAKGNILERFSAQQFPDLHSELNLSSLELGDSALYFCASSVGERGNNEQFFGPGTRLTVL.

The chain has TRBV4-1 and TRBJ2-6; 7 nucleotides line up with TRBD1. The CDR3 covers 20 residues. CDR1 and CDR2 from the germline V gene are MGHRA and YSYEKL. V lost 1 base and J lost 3; bases outside the gene matches: 15. CDR3 sequence (DNA): TGCGCCAGCAGCCAAGTGATATCGGGTAACAGGGGAATTGGGGCCAACGTCCTGACTTTC. Residues: CASSQVISGNRGIGANVLTF.

V usage is TRBV14 and J usage is TRBJ2-7, with TRBD1 matching over 8 bases. CDR1 and CDR2 (germline): SGHDN, FVKESK. CDR3 size: 17 residues. Trimming took 4 bases from V and 3 from J; bases not matched to a gene: 14. CDR3 region: CASSRSGQGRSDYEQYF. For the CDR3, the DNA is TGTGCCAGCAGCCGTTCAGGACAGGGACGCTCTGACTACGAGCAGTACTTC.

The chain recombines TRBV27 with TRBJ1-5, with D maybe TRBD1 (5 bases). Germline V gene data show CDR1 as MNHEY and CDR2 as SMNVEV (reference sequence). Trimming shortened V by 1 base and J by 3 bases, and 13 bases separated the two germline ends. The CDR3 sequence is 16 residues long. The chain's CDR3 is CASSLYGFGTNQPQHF. The CDR3 DNA reads TGTGCCAGCAGTTTATATGGGTTTGGGACCAATCAGCCCCAGCATTTT.

The chain joins TRBV19 to TRBJ2-2; D not certain. Germline V CDR1 and CDR2: LNHDA, SQIVND (reference sequence). V lost 1 base, J lost 3 bases, and 6 bases lay in between. The CDR3 has 14 amino acids. The CDR3 DNA is TGTGCCAGTAGTATAGCTGGCGACACCGGGGAGCTGTTTTTT. It encodes CASSIAGDTGELFF.

This clone was found a few times. This rearrangement joins TRBV19 to TRBJ1-2; D remains unclear. Between the trimmed V and J ends, which lost 1 base and 8 bases, there was a span of 8 bases. There are 12 residues in the CDR3. Germline V CDR1 and CDR2: LNHDA, SQIVND (reference sequence). Here the CDR3 reads CASSIGVLGYTF. CDR3 nucleotides: TGTGCCAGTAGTATAGGGGTCCTAGGCTACACCTTC.

The J gene is TRBJ2-7, the V gene TRBV11-2; D ambiguous. The CDR3 totals 16 residues. V dropped 1 base and J dropped 0 bases, with 13 bases sitting between them. Looked up from germline, CDR1 is SGHAT and CDR2 is FQNNGV. CDR3 nucleotide sequence: TGTGCCAGCAGCTTAGGGCACAGAACAAGCTCCTACGAGCAGTACTTC. It yields the protein CASSLGHRTSSYEQYF.

This chain uses TRBV9 with TRBJ2-1; 7 nucleotides match TRBD2. CDR3 length: 14 amino acids. Looked up from germline, CDR1 is SGDLS and CDR2 is YYNGEE. The trim removed 0 bases at V and 6 bases at J, leaving 3 bases unmatched. The CDR3 coding sequence is TGTGCCAGCAGCGTAGCGGGAGGACCCAATGAGCAGTTCTTC. Protein sequence: CASSVAGGPNEQFF.

This chain links TRBV19 with TRBJ2-7; perhaps D is TRBD1 or TRBD2 (5 bases each). CDR1 LNHDA and CDR2 SQIVND come from the germline V gene (reference sequence). This CDR3 is built from 15 residues. Trimming removed 3 bases at V and 3 bases at J, with 15 bases between. CDR3 coding DNA: TGTGCCAGTAGTATCGGGGCATCCCCCTACTACGAGCAGTACTTC. Translation: CASSIGASPYYEQYF.

This chain connects TRBV7-9 to TRBJ1-1; D gene unclear. There are 11 residues in the CDR3. Per germline, CDR1 SEHNR and CDR2 FQNEAQ (reference sequence). Deletions cut 7 bases from V and 5 bases from J, with 8 bases between. For the CDR3, the DNA is TGTGCCAGCACCTCCTTAACTGAAGCTTTCTTT. Translating gives CASTSLTEAFF.

This clone was detected only once. CDR3 sequence (DNA): TGTGCCAGTACCGGGACAGGGGACTACGAGCAGTACTTC. This codes for CASTGTGDYEQYF. The chain has TRBV19 and TRBJ2-7; 10 nucleotides match TRBD1. The germline V gene has CDR1 LNHDA and CDR2 SQIVND (reference sequence). The CDR3 extends over 13 amino acids. The V gene end was trimmed by 7 bases and the J gene end by 3 bases; junction bases not matched to a gene: 3.

The sample holds one count of this clone. The chain carries TRBV4-1 and TRBJ1-1; D uncertain. Trimming cost V 1 base and J 3 bases, with 12 bases left between them. Germline CDR1 reads MGHRA; CDR2 reads YSYEKL. There are 15 residues in the CDR3. The CDR3 DNA reads TGCGCCAGCAGCCAAGCTAGACACGGGGACACTGAAGCTTTCTTT. Translation gives CASSQARHGDTEAFF.

The chain is built from TRBV29-1 and TRBJ2-1; possibly TRBD1 or TRBD2 for D (5 bases each). The CDR3 loop spans 14 amino acids. Germline V lookup: CDR1 SQVTM, CDR2 ANQGSEA. Trimming took off 4 bases at V and 4 bases at J, with 14 bases between the two ends. The CDR3 bases are TGCAGCGTTGTGGGGGTTTTAGCGTACAATGAGCAGTTCTTC. Its translation: CSVVGVLAYNEQFF.